This TCR beta chain was sequenced for a study of Ad26.COV2.S vaccination and SARS-CoV-2 variants. The study's findings and limits: Breadth measured for non-spike TCRs was similar across vaccine and placebo recipients. Following vaccination, spike-specific CD8+ and CD4+ T cell responses reportedly exhibited substantial breadth.

This table comes from immunoSEQ multiplex PCR, and its TCRdb copy is limited to in-frame clones, with some not included. The sample consists of 150,000 to 200,000 clones, 87% of them appearing once. A word on this clone: The antigen remains unidentified.

Trimming took off 6 bases at V and 5 bases at J, with 14 bases between the two ends. The CDR3 totals 13 residues. Germline CDR1 reads SNHLY; CDR2 reads FYNNEI. The sample was peripheral blood, taken after recovery from COVID-19. The receptor comes from a human donor who had recovered from COVID-19. V usage is TRBV2 and J usage is TRBJ2-7, with TRBD2 as a possible D gene (5 bases). CDR3: CASRGWSGNEQYF. CDR3 sequence (DNA): TGTGCCAGCAGGGGATGGTCCGGGAACGAGCAGTACTTC.